These T cell receptor beta chains were read from a single sample in a study of T cell repertoires in cytomegalovirus infection. No antigen is known for these receptors. MiXCR, applied by TCRdb to the reads, yields one record per CDR3 protein. The repertoire holds fewer than 55,000 distinct CDR3 sequences, with 20% as singletons. The sequenced sample was CD8+ T cells from cultured PBMCs, obtained from culture after CMV antigen stimulation. The receptors here all came from a human donor in good health (CMV status not recorded). Some clones in this sample may be carry-over from other donors' samples. CDR3s include the opening cysteine and the closing phenylalanine or tryptophan. The D gene is left open where the match is weak. Expanded clones are given a class, and other clones once, few, many or no size at all.

J gene: TRBJ2-3; D gene: TRBD2; clone size: .; V gene: TRBV7-9; CDR3 protein: CASRNSGEFWDTQYF; CDR3 DNA: TGTGCCAGCAGGAATAGCGGGGAGTTCTGGGATACGCAGTATTTT
J gene: TRBJ1-2; D gene: .; clone size: .; V gene: TRBV27; CDR3 protein: CASSLTPDRYGYTF; CDR3 DNA: TGTGCCAGCAGTTTAACCCCGGACCGTTATGGCTACACCTTC
J gene: TRBJ1-2; D gene: TRBD1; clone size: .; V gene: TRBV28; CDR3 protein: CASSDPRGQSYGYTF; CDR3 DNA: TGTGCCAGCAGTGATCCAAGGGGGCAGAGCTATGGCTACACCTTC
J gene: TRBJ2-7; D gene: .; clone size: .; V gene: TRBV4-2; CDR3 protein: CASSQATGTYEQYF; CDR3 DNA: TGTGCCAGCAGCCAAGCCACAGGGACCTACGAGCAGTACTTC
J gene: TRBJ1-1; D gene: .; clone size: few; V gene: TRBV6-6; CDR3 protein: CASSYSIGENTEAFF; CDR3 DNA: TGTGCCAGCAGTTACTCGATAGGGGAAAACACTGAAGCTTTCTTT
J gene: TRBJ1-1; D gene: .; clone size: .; V gene: TRBV7-8; CDR3 protein: CASSLATSTTEAFF; CDR3 DNA: TGTGCCAGCAGCTTAGCCACATCAACCACTGAAGCTTTCTTT
J gene: TRBJ2-7; D gene: .; clone size: few; V gene: TRBV6-6; CDR3 protein: CASSPGAHQYF; CDR3 DNA: TGTGCCAGCAGTCCAGGGGCGCATCAGTACTTC
J gene: TRBJ1-1; D gene: .; clone size: many; V gene: TRBV7-2; CDR3 protein: CASSSRGIGLKNTEAFF; CDR3 DNA: TGTGCCAGCAGCTCCCGGGGGATCGGACTCAAGAACACTGAAGCTTTCTTT
J gene: TRBJ2-1; D gene: .; clone size: .; V gene: TRBV7-9; CDR3 protein: CASIRDTYNEQFF; CDR3 DNA: TGTGCCAGCATCAGGGACACTTACAATGAGCAGTTCTTC
J gene: TRBJ2-2; D gene: TRBD2; clone size: .; V gene: TRBV7-2; CDR3 protein: CASRPLAGGPVGELFF; CDR3 DNA: TGTGCCAGCAGACCCCTAGCGGGGGGGCCGGTCGGGGAGCTGTTTTTT
J gene: TRBJ2-7; D gene: .; clone size: .; V gene: TRBV11-2; CDR3 protein: CASSFPFGRGNSYEQYF; CDR3 DNA: TGTGCCAGCAGCTTCCCTTTTGGGCGGGGTAACTCCTACGAGCAGTACTTC
J gene: TRBJ1-5; D gene: .; clone size: few; V gene: TRBV13; CDR3 protein: CASSLRGENQPQHF; CDR3 DNA: TGTGCCAGCAGCCTGAGAGGGGAGAATCAGCCCCAGCATTTT
J gene: TRBJ2-4; D gene: .; clone size: few; V gene: TRBV19; CDR3 protein: CASSIDRVKGLMYF; CDR3 DNA: TGTGCCAGTAGTATAGACAGGGTTAAAGGTTTAATGTACTTC
J gene: TRBJ2-7; D gene: .; clone size: .; V gene: TRBV19; CDR3 protein: CASSIGDSTYEQYF; CDR3 DNA: TGTGCCAGTAGTATTGGGGATAGTACCTACGAGCAGTACTTC
J gene: TRBJ1-3; D gene: .; clone size: .; V gene: TRBV6-1; CDR3 protein: CASSPRDHSGNTIYF; CDR3 DNA: TGTGCCAGCAGCCCCCGGGACCACTCTGGAAACACCATATATTTT
J gene: TRBJ2-3; D gene: TRBD2; clone size: .; V gene: TRBV7-6; CDR3 protein: CASSLAGGVDTQYF; CDR3 DNA: TGTGCCAGCAGCTTAGCGGGGGGGGTCGATACGCAGTATTTT
J gene: TRBJ1-4; D gene: TRBD1; clone size: .; V gene: TRBV7-8; CDR3 protein: CASSPGQGLTNEKLFF; CDR3 DNA: TGTGCCAGCAGCCCGGGACAGGGTCTAACTAATGAAAAACTGTTTTTT
J gene: TRBJ2-4; D gene: .; clone size: .; V gene: TRBV15; CDR3 protein: CATSRIEGDGNIQYF; CDR3 DNA: TGTGCCACCAGCAGAATAGAGGGTGACGGAAACATTCAGTACTTC
J gene: TRBJ2-7; D gene: .; clone size: .; V gene: TRBV4-2; CDR3 protein: CASSGIRDSYEQYF; CDR3 DNA: TGTGCCAGCAGCGGAATCAGGGACTCCTACGAGCAGTACTTC
J gene: TRBJ2-1; D gene: .; clone size: few; V gene: TRBV7-6; CDR3 protein: CASSLGGSYNEQFF; CDR3 DNA: TGTGCCAGCAGCTTGGGCGGCTCCTACAATGAGCAGTTCTTC
J gene: TRBJ1-1; D gene: .; clone size: .; V gene: TRBV19; CDR3 protein: CASSIRRDSTEAFF; CDR3 DNA: TGTGCCAGTAGTATAAGGAGGGATAGCACTGAAGCTTTCTTT
J gene: TRBJ2-1; D gene: TRBD1; clone size: .; V gene: TRBV11-2; CDR3 protein: CASSLDHRDRVGLLNNEQFF; CDR3 DNA: TGTGCCAGCAGCTTAGACCACCGGGACAGGGTAGGTCTGCTTAACAATGAGCAGTTCTTC
J gene: TRBJ1-1; D gene: .; clone size: .; V gene: TRBV19; CDR3 protein: CASSIGGRGTEAFF; CDR3 DNA: TGTGCCAGTAGTATAGGAGGGCGGGGCACTGAAGCTTTCTTT
J gene: TRBJ2-1; D gene: TRBD1; clone size: .; V gene: TRBV7-2; CDR3 protein: CASSPYGQAYRSYNEQFF; CDR3 DNA: TGTGCCAGCAGCCCATACGGACAGGCTTATAGGTCCTACAATGAGCAGTTCTTC
J gene: TRBJ2-7; D gene: .; clone size: many; V gene: TRBV2; CDR3 protein: CARGTWDNEQYF; CDR3 DNA: TGTGCCAGGGGGACATGGGACAACGAGCAGTACTTC
J gene: TRBJ2-7; D gene: .; clone size: .; V gene: TRBV28; CDR3 protein: CASRTLWDATYEQYF; CDR3 DNA: TGTGCCAGCAGGACACTTTGGGACGCTACCTACGAGCAGTACTTC
J gene: TRBJ2-7; D gene: TRBD1; clone size: few; V gene: TRBV7-6; CDR3 protein: CASSLDSRDRGYYEQYF; CDR3 DNA: TGTGCCAGCAGCTTAGATTCTCGGGACAGGGGTTACTACGAGCAGTACTTC
J gene: TRBJ1-1; D gene: .; clone size: .; V gene: TRBV27; CDR3 protein: CASSPAGSVVGTEAFF; CDR3 DNA: TGTGCCAGCAGTCCGGCCGGTTCCGTTGTGGGAACTGAAGCTTTCTTT
J gene: TRBJ1-2; D gene: .; clone size: .; V gene: TRBV12-3/TRBV12-4; CDR3 protein: CASTPGPNGYGYTF; CDR3 DNA: TGTGCCAGCACCCCCGGACCTAACGGGTATGGCTACACCTTC
J gene: TRBJ1-5; D gene: .; clone size: many; V gene: TRBV6-2/TRBV6-3; CDR3 protein: CASSYRRNREISNQPQHF; CDR3 DNA: TGTGCCAGCAGTTACCGAAGAAACAGGGAAATCAGCAATCAGCCCCAGCATTTT
J gene: TRBJ2-3; D gene: .; clone size: .; V gene: TRBV7-6; CDR3 protein: CASSLDSTDTQYF; CDR3 DNA: TGTGCCAGCAGCTTAGACAGTACAGATACGCAGTATTTT
J gene: TRBJ1-5; D gene: .; clone size: few; V gene: TRBV7-2; CDR3 protein: CASSHAREEVNSNQPQHF; CDR3 DNA: TGTGCCAGCAGCCATGCAAGGGAGGAGGTTAACAGCAATCAGCCCCAGCATTTT
J gene: TRBJ2-2; D gene: TRBD2; clone size: once; V gene: TRBV6-5; CDR3 protein: CASRGGGQYTGELFF; CDR3 DNA: TGTGCCAGCAGAGGCGGGGGGCAATACACCGGGGAGCTGTTTTTT
J gene: TRBJ1-5; D gene: TRBD1; clone size: .; V gene: TRBV7-8; CDR3 protein: CASSLSPGQGASRGNQPQHF; CDR3 DNA: TGTGCCAGCAGCTTATCCCCGGGACAGGGGGCTTCTCGGGGTAATCAGCCCCAGCATTTT
J gene: TRBJ2-7; D gene: TRBD1; clone size: .; V gene: TRBV4-1; CDR3 protein: CASSQADRPTYEQYF; CDR3 DNA: TGCGCCAGCAGCCAAGCGGACAGGCCTACCTACGAGCAGTACTTC
J gene: TRBJ1-4; D gene: .; clone size: .; V gene: TRBV7-2; CDR3 protein: CASSSLGRNNEKLFF; CDR3 DNA: TGTGCCAGCAGCTCCCTCGGGCGAAATAATGAAAAACTGTTTTTT
J gene: TRBJ2-3; D gene: TRBD2; clone size: .; V gene: TRBV7-3; CDR3 protein: CASSLGGGITDTQYF; CDR3 DNA: TGTGCCAGCAGCTTAGGCGGGGGGATCACAGATACGCAGTATTTT
J gene: TRBJ2-7; D gene: .; clone size: .; V gene: TRBV7-8; CDR3 protein: CASSFIDVGEQYF; CDR3 DNA: TGTGCCAGCAGCTTTATCGATGTCGGTGAGCAGTACTTC
J gene: TRBJ1-5; D gene: .; clone size: many; V gene: TRBV28; CDR3 protein: CASSLSQASNQPQHF; CDR3 DNA: TGTGCCAGCAGTTTAAGCCAGGCGAGCAATCAGCCCCAGCATTTT
J gene: TRBJ2-7; D gene: .; clone size: .; V gene: TRBV12-3/TRBV12-4; CDR3 protein: CASTRRDGALYEQYF; CDR3 DNA: TGTGCCAGCACACGACGGGACGGGGCCTTATACGAGCAGTACTTC
J gene: TRBJ2-7; D gene: .; clone size: .; V gene: TRBV6-1; CDR3 protein: CASRDGFYEQYF; CDR3 DNA: TGTGCCAGCAGGGACGGTTTCTACGAGCAGTACTTC